Each of the 16 T cell receptor beta chains below was sequenced from the same sample in a study of STAT3 mutations in large granular lymphocyte leukemia. Study-level points and caveats: Every T-cell large granular lymphocyte leukemia patient had at least one immunodominant TCR beta clonotype.

Sequencing used immunoSEQ multiplex PCR; TCRdb keeps in-frame clones, though not all of them. The sample includes several thousand clones, roughly 80% of them seen just once. No cognate antigen is known for these TCRs. The sequencing sample was made of peripheral blood mononuclear cells. The receptors come from a man between 35 and 55 years old with T-cell large granular lymphocyte leukemia. Some clones in this sample may be carry-over from other donors' samples.

The genes are TRBV6-1 and TRBJ1-2, with a weak D call TRBD1 (5 bases). Germline assignment: CDR1 MNHNS and CDR2 SASEGT. CDR3 length equals 16 residues. V shed 2 bases and J shed 3 bases, with 16 bases lying between them. CDR3 coding DNA: TGTGCCAGCAGTGAATCAGGCAGGGCCTACTACTATGGCTACACCTTC. Amino acids: CASSESGRAYYYGYTF.

The chain carries TRBV27 and TRBJ2-7; 9 nucleotides match TRBD1. The germline CDR1 and CDR2 sequences are MNHEY and SMNVEV (reference sequence). The V segment lost 5 bases and the J segment 3 bases; nucleotides outside the gene matches: 11. The CDR3 totals 16 residues. CDR3 in DNA: TGTGCCAGCAGTCGAAGTCCGGGACAGGGAAACTACGAGCAGTACTTC. It codes for CASSRSPGQGNYEQYF.

The chain combines TRBV5-4 with TRBJ1-1; D is possibly TRBD1 (6 bases). V lost 1 base to trimming and J lost 4 bases, with 14 bases between them. The CDR3 is 15 residues long. CDR1 is SGHNT, CDR2 YYREEE, per germline (reference sequence). In nucleotides, the CDR3 is TGTGCCAGCAGCTTGCCAGGATACAGGGCCACTGAAGCTTTCTTT. Translating it yields CASSLPGYRATEAFF.

The V and J genes are TRBV5-6 and TRBJ2-6; TRBD1 might be the D (6 bases). The CDR3 totals 17 residues. Germline assignment: CDR1 SGHDT and CDR2 YYEEEE. Trimming pared 4 bases from V and 0 bases from J, leaving 14 bases between. The CDR3 DNA follows: TGTGCCAGCAGCCTCAGGGGCAGTTCCTCTGGGGCCAACGTCCTGACTTTC. Protein: CASSLRGSSSGANVLTF.

The chain combines TRBV27 with TRBJ1-2; 11 bases fit TRBD1. The CDR3 totals 15 residues. The ends lost 2 bases at V and 4 bases at J; junction bases unmatched: 3. Germline V gene lookup returns CDR1 MNHEY and CDR2 SMNVEV (reference sequence). The CDR3 nucleotides read TGTGCCAGCAGTTTACGGACAGGGGGCCTCTATGGCTACACCTTC. Its translation: CASSLRTGGLYGYTF.

The genes are TRBV9 and TRBJ1-6; TRBD1 matches 7 bases. The V and J ends lost 3 bases and 3 bases, in that order; junction bases with no gene match: 6. Germline CDR1 is SGDLS and CDR2 is YYNGEE. The CDR3 is 16 amino acids. The CDR3 bases are TGTGCCAGCAGCGCCCCAGGGGGAATCTATAATTCACCCCTCCACTTT. Its protein is CASSAPGGIYNSPLHF.

The chain combines TRBV19 with TRBJ2-7; TRBD1 matches 7 bases. After removal of 1 base from V and 4 bases from J, the junction contained 1 base not matched to a gene. Per germline, CDR1 LNHDA and CDR2 SQIVND (reference sequence). CDR3 length: 13 amino acids. The CDR3 region is CASSIVTGYEQYF. The CDR3, as DNA: TGTGCCAGTAGTATAGTGACAGGGTACGAGCAGTACTTC.

The rearrangement joins TRBV5-6 to TRBJ2-7; 7 bases fit TRBD1. Germline V lookup: CDR1 SGHDT, CDR2 YYEEEE. This CDR3 is built from 14 residues. V lost 2 bases, J lost 6 bases, and 8 bases stayed unmatched. CDR3 region: CASSFRDRPSEQYF. The CDR3 DNA reads TGTGCCAGCAGCTTCCGGGACAGACCCTCCGAGCAGTACTTC.

This clone was counted a single time. V gene TRBV30 combines with J gene TRBJ1-5; D uncertain. Germline lookup yields CDR1 GTSNPN and CDR2 SVGIG (reference sequence). This CDR3 has 12 amino acids. The CDR3 DNA follows: TGTGCAATCGGACTGGGAGAACAGCCCCAGCATTTT. Its translation is CAIGLGEQPQHF. The full variable domain, its missing parts supplied by reference TRBV30 and TRBJ1-5, is SQTIHQWPATLVQPVGSPLSLECTVEGTSNPNLYWYRQAAGRGLQLLFYSVGIGQISSEVPQNLSASRPQDRQFILSSKKLLLSDSGFYLCAIGLGEQPQHFGDGTRLSIL.

This clone was recorded only once. The genes are TRBV11-2 and TRBJ1-1; no definite D call. The CDR3 extends over 15 amino acids. The V gene lost 7 bases and the J gene lost 4 bases, with 19 bases spanning the gap. Germline CDR1 and CDR2: SGHAT and FQNNGV. CDR3 coding DNA: TGTGCCAGCAAACTAGAATTCGGACGGGTCACTGAAGCTTTCTTT. Its translation is CASKLEFGRVTEAFF.

The V call is TRBV28, the J call TRBJ1-5; no clear D. Germline V CDR1 and CDR2: MDHEN, SYDVKM. Trimming took 6 bases from V and 7 from J, leaving 16 bases between them. This CDR3 spans 14 amino acids. For the CDR3, the DNA is TGTGCCAGCAGAGAGAGCCTGGGTGGCCAGCCCCAGCATTTT. This codes for CASRESLGGQPQHF.

This sequence joins TRBV6-5 and TRBJ1-1; D possibly corresponds to TRBD1 (6 bases). Germline CDR1 and CDR2: MNHEY and SVGAGI. This CDR3 spans 13 amino acids. V lost 2 bases and J 7 bases, leaving 11 bases between the germline ends. The CDR3: CASSYGGTYEAFF. In DNA, the CDR3 is TGTGCCAGCAGTTACGGGGGCACCTATGAAGCTTTCTTT.

The CDR3 DNA follows: TGTGCCTGGAGTGTAGGGGGGGCCAATCAGCCCCAGCATTTT. This encodes CAWSVGGANQPQHF. This rearrangement joins TRBV30 to TRBJ1-5, with D possibly TRBD1 on 6 matching bases. Trimming took off 0 bases at V and 3 bases at J, with 9 bases between the two ends. Germline V gene lookup returns CDR1 GTSNPN and CDR2 SVGIG (reference sequence). This CDR3 has 14 amino acids.

This chain connects TRBV7-9 to TRBJ2-7, with 9 bases matching TRBD1. Losses at the gene ends were 5 bases for V and 2 bases for J; bases not matched to a gene: 10. Germline lookup yields CDR1 SEHNR and CDR2 FQNEAQ (reference sequence). The CDR3 length is 16 residues. The CDR3 nucleotides read TGTGCCAGCAGCCCCGACAGGGGGGTTACAACCTACGAGCAGTACTTC. It is translated as CASSPDRGVTTYEQYF.

This clone is a singleton in its sample. This chain connects TRBV29-1 to TRBJ2-4, with 9 bases fitting TRBD1. V lost 5 bases and J lost 2; bases outside the gene matches: 10. The germline gives CDR1 SQVTM, CDR2 ANQGSEA. This CDR3 spans 16 amino acids. CDR3 region: CSVFTPGQGTKNIQYF. CDR3 in DNA: TGCAGCGTTTTTACCCCGGGACAGGGTACCAAAAACATTCAGTACTTC.

J is TRBJ1-2 and V is TRBV7-9; no definite D call. The V end lost 1 base, the J end lost 2 bases, and 8 bases lay between the germline ends. Per germline, CDR1 SEHNR and CDR2 FQNEAQ (reference sequence). The CDR3 contains 14 residues. The CDR3 nucleotides are TGTGCCAGCAGCTTAGGACAAAACAACTATGGCTACACCTTC. It specifies CASSLGQNNYGYTF.